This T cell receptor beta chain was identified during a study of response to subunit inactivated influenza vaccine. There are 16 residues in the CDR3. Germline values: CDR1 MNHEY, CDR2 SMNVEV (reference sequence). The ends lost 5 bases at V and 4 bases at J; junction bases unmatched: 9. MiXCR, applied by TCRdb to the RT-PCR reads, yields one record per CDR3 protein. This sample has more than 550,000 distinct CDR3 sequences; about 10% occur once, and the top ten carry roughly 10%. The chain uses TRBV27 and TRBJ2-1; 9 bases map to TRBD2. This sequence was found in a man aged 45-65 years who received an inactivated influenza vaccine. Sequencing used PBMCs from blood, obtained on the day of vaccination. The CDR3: CASSPLAGRVYNEQFF. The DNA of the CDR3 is TGTGCCAGCAGTCCCCTAGCGGGGCGGGTGTACAATGAGCAGTTCTTC.